Sequencing of this T cell receptor (beta chain) was carried out in a study of CD8 T cells in Susac syndrome. The authors sequenced TCR beta from blood CD8+ and CD4+ T cells. With random hexamers, reverse transcription was performed on about 0.45 to 1 ug of RNA. Each CDR3 protein is one row after TCRdb ran MiXCR on the immunoSEQ multiplex PCR reads. In the table there are 170,000 or so distinct CDR3 sequences, 85% to 95% of which are singletons. The CDR3 extends over 13 amino acids. The germline CDR1 and CDR2 sequences are LNHNV and YYDKDF (reference sequence). Trimming took off 0 bases at V and 5 bases at J, with 7 bases between the two ends. On this clonotype: This CDR3 fails to terminate in the conserved phenylalanine or tryptophan, so it likely reflects a read error.

The receptor's source is a human donor with Susac syndrome. Sequencing was performed on CD4+ T cells from PBMCs. The chain employs TRBV15 and TRBJ2-5; a possible D gene is TRBD2 (6 bases). CDR3 sequence (DNA): TGTGCCACCAGCAGAGATCGGGGGGAGACCCAGTACCTC. Its protein product is CATSRDRGETQYL.